This T cell receptor (beta chain) emerged from a study of T cell changes during pregnancy in multiple sclerosis. Some clones are missing from TCRdb's copy, which holds only in-frame ones; the method was immunoSEQ multiplex PCR. Here the sample spans just over 90,000 clones, 91% being singletons. V gave up 3 bases and J gave up 1 base, with 16 bases separating them. CDR3 length: 16 amino acids. Germline V CDR1 and CDR2: SGHRS, YFSETQ. The chain uses TRBV5-1 and TRBJ1-1, with D perhaps TRBD1 (5 bases). The sample in question was peripheral blood, obtained after pregnancy. The clonotype originates from a female donor in good health, enrolled as a control in a pregnancy study. The CDR3 sequence: CASSSNGGVSNTEAFF. In DNA form, the CDR3 reads TGCGCCAGCAGCTCGAATGGGGGGGTTTCGAACACTGAAGCTTTCTTT.